A single sample gave rise to the 30 T cell receptor beta chains below, sequenced in a study of blood T cell repertoires in COVID-19. TCRdb's table, derived via immunoSEQ multiplex PCR, lists solely in-frame clones and lacks some. The data show about 200,000 clones, around 90% seen once. Sequencing was done on a sample of peripheral blood. The receptors come from a man aged 35 to 55 with active or convalescent COVID-19.

The chain links TRBV11-2 to TRBJ1-1; D not resolved. This CDR3 is built from 15 residues. Trimming left V 1 base short and J 3 bases short, with 12 bases between. Germline CDR1 reads SGHAT; CDR2 reads FQNNGV. This CDR3 is CASSLATTSYTEAFF. In DNA form, the CDR3 reads TGTGCCAGCAGCTTAGCAACAACGTCCTACACTGAAGCTTTCTTT.

V usage is TRBV19 and J usage is TRBJ1-5, with D possibly TRBD1 on 5 matching bases. The CDR3 length is 16 residues. The germline V gene encodes CDR1 LNHDA and CDR2 SQIVND (reference sequence). V was trimmed by 7 bases and J by 2 bases, leaving 18 bases between them. As DNA, the CDR3 is TGTGCCAGTACCCCACGGGGGGGAACGGGCAATCAGCCCCAGCATTTT. Encoded protein: CASTPRGGTGNQPQHF.

V is TRBV6-5 and J is TRBJ1-1; D uncertain. This CDR3 has 14 amino acids. Trimming left V 2 bases short and J 6 bases short, with 13 bases between. Germline-derived CDR1 and CDR2 are MNHEY and SVGAGI. The CDR3 region is CASSYVHGRAEAFF. The CDR3 DNA follows: TGTGCCAGCAGTTACGTCCACGGGCGGGCTGAAGCTTTCTTT.

V and J are TRBV11-3 and TRBJ1-1; perhaps TRBD1 as D (5 bases). Trimming took 5 bases from V and 1 from J, leaving 11 bases between them. CDR1 and CDR2 (germline): SGHNT, YENEEA. This CDR3 has 14 residues. CDR3 nucleotides: TGTGCCAGCAGCCCAGGGTTCGGGAACACTGAAGCTTTCTTT. It specifies CASSPGFGNTEAFF.

The gene calls are TRBV5-1 and TRBJ1-5; 7 bases fit TRBD1. Trimming took 1 base from V and 0 from J; bases not matched to a gene: 10. The CDR3 is 18 amino acids. The germline V gene encodes CDR1 SGHRS and CDR2 YFSETQ. The CDR3 here is CASSLPTSGQNSNQPQHF. CDR3 DNA sequence: TGCGCCAGCAGCTTGCCGACTTCGGGACAGAATAGCAATCAGCCCCAGCATTTT.

This chain connects TRBV21-1 to TRBJ2-3; TRBD1 reflects the table's D call only, with no check against the DNA. TRBV21-1 is marked as a pseudogene. The CDR3 length is 18 residues. CDR3 nucleotide sequence: TGTGCCAGCAGAATCCGGGACATCTCGTTGGAGTGGACAGATACGCAGTATTTT. It encodes CASRIRDISLEWTDTQYF.

V gene TRBV11-2 combines with J gene TRBJ2-7; D is possibly TRBD2 (5 bases). From germline, CDR1 is SGHAT and CDR2 FQNNGV. The CDR3 contains 12 residues. Trimming pared 6 bases from V and 5 bases from J, leaving 11 bases between. The CDR3 bases are TGTGCCAGCAGAGAAGCGGCGAACGAGCAGTACTTC. Encoded protein: CASREAANEQYF.

The chain recombines TRBV6-5 with TRBJ2-3, with TRBD2 identical over 7 bases. This CDR3 region has 12 residues. The V gene end was trimmed by 7 bases and the J gene end by 3 bases; junction bases not matched to a gene: 1. The germline V gene encodes CDR1 MNHEY and CDR2 SVGAGI. The CDR3 bases are TGTGCCAGCAAGCGGGGAACAGATACGCAGTATTTT. Encoded protein: CASKRGTDTQYF.

The J gene is TRBJ2-7, the V gene TRBV7-9; the match to TRBD2 covers 9 bases. V was pared by 7 bases and J by 6 bases, with 10 bases of the junction left unmatched. Per the germline V gene, CDR1 is SEHNR and CDR2 is FQNEAQ (reference sequence). The CDR3 has 14 amino acids. CDR3 loop: CASTQGVAGVEQYF. For the CDR3, the DNA is TGTGCCAGCACCCAGGGGGTAGCGGGAGTCGAGCAGTACTTC.

The chain carries TRBV27 and TRBJ2-7, with 7 bases aligning to TRBD1. V was pared by 6 bases and J by 6 bases, with 8 bases of the junction left unmatched. Germline V gives CDR1 MNHEY, CDR2 SMNVEV (reference sequence). The CDR3 runs to 13 residues. In DNA form, the CDR3 reads TGTGCCAGCAGAACAGGGGTGGGTGGCGAGCAGTACTTC. Residues: CASRTGVGGEQYF.

The chain uses TRBV14 and TRBJ1-2, with 11 bases identical to TRBD1. The CDR3 runs 15 residues. Germline CDR1 and CDR2: SGHDN and FVKESK. With 1 base clipped from V and 5 bases from J, the junction kept 3 bases outside the gene matches. The CDR3 DNA sequence: TGTGCCAGCAGCCAAGGTGGGACAGGGGGATATGGCTACACCTTC. This gives the protein CASSQGGTGGYGYTF.

In this sample, this clone turned up once. The chain couples TRBV2 to TRBJ2-7; 9 nucleotides line up with TRBD1. The trim removed 6 bases at V and 7 bases at J, leaving 13 bases unmatched. Germline CDR1 reads SNHLY; CDR2 reads FYNNEI. The CDR3 covers 15 residues. The CDR3 loop is CASRAPGQGLYEQYF. CDR3 bases: TGTGCCAGCAGGGCCCCGGGACAGGGATTATATGAGCAGTACTTC.

This chain joins TRBV7-2 and TRBJ2-5; no firm D call. The germline V gene has CDR1 SGHTA and CDR2 FQGNSA. This CDR3 has 12 residues. V shed 2 bases and J shed 5 bases, with 6 bases lying between them. The CDR3 sequence: CASSLFGETQYF. In DNA form, the CDR3 reads TGTGCCAGCAGCTTATTCGGGGAGACCCAGTACTTC.

The rearrangement links TRBV19 to TRBJ1-1, with 7 bases matching TRBD1. V was clipped by 5 bases and J by 4 bases; unmatched bases: 4. Germline loops: CDR1 LNHDA, CDR2 SQIVND (reference sequence). The CDR3 runs 13 residues. Written as DNA, the CDR3 is TGTGCCAGTAGTGGGACAGACTTCACTGAAGCTTTCTTT. Encoded protein: CASSGTDFTEAFF.

The genes are TRBV3-1 (or the pseudogene TRBV3-2) and TRBJ1-2; 9 bases are a match to TRBD1. This CDR3 region has 17 residues. The trim removed 4 bases at V and 4 bases at J, leaving 13 bases unmatched. Germline CDR1 LGHDT, CDR2 YNNKEL (reference sequence). CDR3 nucleotide sequence: TGTGCCAGCAGCCCACTAAAGCGGACAGGGGCCTCCTATGGCTACACCTTC. It translates to CASSPLKRTGASYGYTF.

The V gene is TRBV28, the J gene TRBJ1-5, with 10 bases fitting TRBD1. The germline V gene has CDR1 MDHEN and CDR2 SYDVKM. The junction had 5 bases not matched to a gene; V was cut back by 4 bases and J by 5 bases. The CDR3 is made up of 15 amino acids. DNA for the CDR3: TGTGCCAGCAGTTGGAGCGGGACAGGGGATCAGCCCCAGCATTTT. This sequence encodes CASSWSGTGDQPQHF.

V is TRBV5-1 and J is TRBJ1-1; TRBD1 matches 7 bases. With 0 bases clipped from V and 7 bases from J, the junction kept 12 bases outside the gene matches. Germline lookup yields CDR1 SGHRS and CDR2 YFSETQ. This CDR3 has 16 residues. The CDR3 nucleotides are TGCGCCAGCAGCTTGGTATCCAGGTCCGGGACAGATGAAGCTTTCTTT. This gives the protein CASSLVSRSGTDEAFF. Full variable domain (missing parts from reference TRBV5-1 and TRBJ1-1): KAGVTQTPRYLIKTRGQQVTLSCSPISGHRSVSWYQQTPGQGLQFLFEYFSETQRNKGNFPGRFSGRQFSNSRSEMNVSTLELGDSALYLCASSLVSRSGTDEAFFGQGTRLTVV.

Concerning this clone itself: One end of the junction varies from germline; a read error may be responsible. The chain links TRBV7-2 to TRBJ1-1; 7 bases align to TRBD1. The CDR3 is 13 amino acids. Germline loops: CDR1 SGHTA, CDR2 FQGNSA. Written as DNA, the CDR3 is TGTGCCAGCGGCTTTAGGGGGCGGACTGAAGCTTTCTTT. Protein product: CASGFRGRTEAFF.

This chain connects TRBV14 to TRBJ1-6; TRBD1 matches at 8 bases. V dropped 0 bases and J dropped 6; count of bases not matched to a gene: 13. The CDR3 is made up of 19 amino acids. The germline V gene has CDR1 SGHDN and CDR2 FVKESK. The DNA for the CDR3 is TGTGCCAGCAGCCAAGATCATTCAGGGACAGGATTTCCTAATTCACCCCTCCACTTT. It encodes CASSQDHSGTGFPNSPLHF.

The gene calls are TRBV11-3 and TRBJ2-4, with D perhaps TRBD2 (6 bases). Germline V gene sequence: CDR1 SGHNT, CDR2 YENEEA. This CDR3 contains 16 residues. Trimming removed 6 bases at V and 8 bases at J, with 23 bases between. CDR3 amino acids: CASRSSRAGTVDIQYF. The CDR3, as DNA: TGTGCCAGCAGAAGTTCTAGGGCGGGGACGGTAGACATTCAGTACTTC.

The rearrangement links TRBV7-9 to TRBJ2-1, with D possibly being TRBD2 (6 bases). Germline loops: CDR1 SEHNR, CDR2 FQNEAQ (reference sequence). V was cut by 4 bases and J by 5 bases, with 12 bases left in between. This CDR3 comprises 14 residues. The CDR3 reads CASSYGSSHNEQFF. CDR3 coding DNA: TGTGCCAGCAGCTACGGGAGTTCCCACAATGAGCAGTTCTTC. The full variable domain, completed using reference TRBV7-9 and TRBJ2-1, is DTGVSQNPRHKITKRGQNVTFRCDPISEHNRLYWYRQTLGQGPEFLTYFQNEAQLEKSRLLSDRFSAERPKGSFSTLEIQRTEQGDSAMYLCASSYGSSHNEQFFGPGTRLTVL.

This chain joins TRBV21-1 and TRBJ2-1; the table's D gene call, TRBD2, was not cross checked with the DNA. TRBV21-1 is shown as a pseudogene. The length of the CDR3 is 14 residues. CDR3 loop: CASSNTSDYNEQFF. The DNA of the CDR3 is TGTGCCAGCAGCAATACTAGCGATTACAATGAGCAGTTCTTC.

This chain connects TRBV29-1 to TRBJ2-3; TRBD1 agrees at 9 bases. CDR3 length: 14 residues. Trimming cost V 6 bases and J 3 bases; bases outside gene matches: 7. The V gene's germline CDR1 is SQVTM and CDR2 ANQGSEA. In DNA, the CDR3 is TGCAGCGTCGTGGGACAGGGTAGGACAGATACGCAGTATTTT. Residues: CSVVGQGRTDTQYF.

The J gene is TRBJ1-6, the V gene TRBV12-3 or TRBV12-4; D remains unclear. V lost 6 bases and J lost 14, with 11 bases in between. This CDR3 spans 11 amino acids. DNA of the CDR3: TGTGCCAGCAGACTACATGGAACCCTCCACTTT. It codes for CASRLHGTLHF.

This clone was counted a single time. This sequence joins TRBV6-5 and TRBJ2-4; 8 nucleotides agree with TRBD1. The germline CDR1 and CDR2 sequences are MNHEY and SVGAGI. With 6 bases clipped from V and 8 bases from J, the junction kept 9 bases outside the gene matches. The CDR3 contains 14 residues. The CDR3 is CASSHGDRRDIQYF. DNA for the CDR3: TGTGCCAGCAGCCATGGGGACAGGCGGGACATTCAGTACTTC.

The chain has TRBV3-1 (or the pseudogene TRBV3-2) and TRBJ2-2, with a tentative D call TRBD1 (6 bases). V dropped 4 bases and J dropped 7 bases, with 19 bases sitting between them. CDR1 is LGHDT and CDR2 is YNNKEL in the germline V gene (reference sequence). The CDR3 extends over 16 amino acids. The CDR3 nucleotides read TGTGCCAGCAGCCCAGAGGACAGTGGTTATGGCGGGGAGCTGTTTTTT. The encoded protein is CASSPEDSGYGGELFF.

The chain has TRBV21-1 and TRBJ1-3; TRBD1 is taken as the D call from the table, unchecked against the DNA. TRBV21-1 is tagged as a pseudogene. The CDR3 length is 18 residues. CDR3: CASSKIGHRVQGGNTIYF. The CDR3 nucleotides are TGTGCCAGCAGCAAAATAGGCCACAGGGTGCAGGGTGGAAACACCATATATTTT.

This chain connects TRBV10-1 to TRBJ2-7, with 7 nucleotides matching TRBD1. Germline CDR1 is WNHNN and CDR2 is SYGVQD (reference sequence). The CDR3 sequence is 18 residues long. Trimming took 4 bases from V and 4 from J; bases not matched to a gene: 19. CDR3 bases: TGCGCCAGCAGTGTGTGGACAGGTTTTACTTTAGGGTGGTACGAGCAGTACTTC. Protein product: CASSVWTGFTLGWYEQYF.

There are a few counts of this clone. The chain recombines TRBV3-1 (or the pseudogene TRBV3-2) with TRBJ2-7; D gene uncertain. V lost 5 bases and J 2 bases, leaving 7 bases between the germline ends. The CDR3 length is 12 residues. The germline V gene has CDR1 LGHDT and CDR2 YNNKEL (reference sequence). The CDR3 DNA is TGTGCCAGCAGCTCCTCTGCCTACGAGCAGTACTTC. Protein: CASSSSAYEQYF.

The chain employs TRBV10-3 and TRBJ1-2; perhaps TRBD1 as D (6 bases). The germline V gene encodes CDR1 ENHRY and CDR2 SYGVKD. The CDR3 is 13 residues long. Trimming cost V 8 bases and J 7 bases, with 17 bases left between them. The CDR3 sequence is CAIGREQGPGYTF. The DNA of the CDR3 is TGTGCCATCGGGAGGGAACAGGGACCTGGCTACACCTTC.